A single sample gave rise to the 9 T cell receptor beta chains below, sequenced in a study of blood T cells in healthy people across ages. Alongside a J-beta primer mix, a sample-barcoded 5' primer served in a second PCR lasting roughly 6 to 11 cycles. TCRdb processed the 5' RACE reads anew with MiXCR; each CDR3 protein has one entry. The sample includes 630,000 or so distinct CDR3 sequences, 32% of them seen just once. What was sequenced was blood. The origin of the receptors is a woman aged 80 or older in good health.

To note about this clonotype: A much larger clone differs from this one at a single base, so this may be a read error. The CDR3 is CASSRGTSGGSQRETQYF. In DNA, the CDR3 is TGTGCCAGCAGTAGAGGGACTAGCGGGGGCAGCCAGAGGGAGACCCAGTACTTC. V and J are TRBV7-9 and TRBJ2-5, with 14 bases that match TRBD2. The CDR3 extends over 18 amino acids. Germline V gene sequence: CDR1 SEHNR, CDR2 FQNEAQ (reference sequence). The V gene end was trimmed by 6 bases and the J gene end by 5 bases; junction bases not matched to a gene: 14.

This clonotype has only a few counts. V is TRBV27 and J is TRBJ2-3; D uncertain. Germline V gene sequence: CDR1 MNHEY, CDR2 SMNVEV (reference sequence). This CDR3 contains 14 residues. V gave up 5 bases and J gave up 5 bases, with 14 bases separating them. DNA of the CDR3: TGTGCCAGCAGTAAAACGATAGTGGGAGATACGCAGTATTTT. Its protein is CASSKTIVGDTQYF.

This clonotype was detected many times. The chain is built from TRBV20-1 and TRBJ2-3; D gene ambiguous. V was trimmed by 3 bases and J by 2 bases, leaving 6 bases between them. This CDR3 is built from 12 residues. Germline loops: CDR1 DFQATT, CDR2 SNEGSKA (reference sequence). The DNA of the CDR3 is TGCAGTGCTAGCACCGTCACAGATACGCAGTATTTT. As protein: CSASTVTDTQYF.

The chain recombines TRBV7-2 with TRBJ2-1, with D uncertain. V lost 3 bases and J lost 5, with 8 bases in between. The CDR3 loop spans 13 amino acids. Germline V CDR1 and CDR2: SGHTA, FQGNSA. As DNA, the CDR3 is TGTGCCAGCAGCTTTGGTCGGAACAATGAGCAGTTCTTC. This translates into CASSFGRNNEQFF.

This clonotype occurred a few times. The chain is built from TRBV5-1 and TRBJ2-1; weak D call: TRBD1 (6 bases). The V end was cut by 1 base, the J end by 5 bases, with 10 bases between. The CDR3 contains 14 residues. The germline V gene has CDR1 SGHRS and CDR2 YFSETQ. CDR3 DNA: TGCGCCAGCAGCTTGCAGGGGCCAAACAATGAGCAGTTCTTC. This sequence encodes CASSLQGPNNEQFF.

About this clonotype itself: A much larger clone lies one base from this, so it may be a read error. The genes are TRBV7-2 and TRBJ1-5; D gene unclear. The V and J ends lost 1 base and 6 bases respectively, with 4 bases between them. Germline V CDR1 and CDR2: SGHTA, FQGNSA. The CDR3 consists of 12 residues. This chain's CDR3 is CASSLDTQPQHF. CDR3 sequence (DNA): TGTGCCAGCAGCTTAGACACTCAGCCCCAGCATTTT.

Concerning this clonotype: A much larger clone lies a single base off, so this may be a read error. This chain connects TRBV5-4 to TRBJ2-3, with D perhaps TRBD1 or TRBD2 (5 bases each). Per germline, CDR1 SGHNT and CDR2 YYREEE (reference sequence). This CDR3 region has 17 residues. The CDR3 region has the DNA TGTGCCAGCGGCTTCCCGGGACCTCAAACAAGCGCGGATACGCAGTATTTT. Its protein is CASGFPGPQTSADTQYF.

The V gene is TRBV6-5, the J gene TRBJ1-2; a possible D gene is TRBD1 (6 bases). V lost 3 bases, J lost 4 bases, and 15 bases lay in between. The CDR3 length is 15 residues. Germline V gene sequence: CDR1 MNHEY, CDR2 SVGAGI. The chain's CDR3 is CASSYGGGGPYGYTF. CDR3 DNA sequence: TGTGCCAGCAGTTATGGGGGCGGGGGACCCTATGGCTACACCTTC.

A note on this clonotype: One base away lies a much larger clone, so this may be a sequencing read error. J is TRBJ1-2 and V is TRBV4-2, with TRBD1 identical over 7 bases. CDR1 and CDR2 from the germline V gene are LGHNA and YNFKEQ. This CDR3 region has 16 residues. In DNA form, the CDR3 reads TGTGCCAGCACCCAAGTAGCAGGGGGGTTTAACTATGGCTACACCTTC. Its protein is CASTQVAGGFNYGYTF.